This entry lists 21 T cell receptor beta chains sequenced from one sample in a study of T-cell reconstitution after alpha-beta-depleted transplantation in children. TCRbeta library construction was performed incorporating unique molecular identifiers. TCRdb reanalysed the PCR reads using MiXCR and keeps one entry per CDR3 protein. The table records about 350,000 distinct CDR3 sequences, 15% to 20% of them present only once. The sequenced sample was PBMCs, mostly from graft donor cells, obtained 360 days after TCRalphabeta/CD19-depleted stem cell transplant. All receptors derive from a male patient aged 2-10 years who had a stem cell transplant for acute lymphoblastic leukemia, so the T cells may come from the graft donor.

The CDR3: CSASGGTEAFF. The CDR3 DNA follows: TGCAGTGCTAGCGGGGGCACTGAAGCTTTCTTT. J is TRBJ1-1 and V is TRBV20-1, with D possibly TRBD1 on 5 matching bases. Germline V gives CDR1 DFQATT, CDR2 SNEGSKA (reference sequence). Trimming pared 3 bases from V and 4 bases from J, leaving 6 bases between. The length of the CDR3 is 11 residues.

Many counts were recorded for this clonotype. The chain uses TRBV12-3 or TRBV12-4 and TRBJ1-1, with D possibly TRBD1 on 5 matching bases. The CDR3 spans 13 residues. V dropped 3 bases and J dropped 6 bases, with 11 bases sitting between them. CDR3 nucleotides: TGTGCCAGCAGTTTCCTCGGGGGATCTGAAGCTTTCTTT. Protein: CASSFLGGSEAFF.

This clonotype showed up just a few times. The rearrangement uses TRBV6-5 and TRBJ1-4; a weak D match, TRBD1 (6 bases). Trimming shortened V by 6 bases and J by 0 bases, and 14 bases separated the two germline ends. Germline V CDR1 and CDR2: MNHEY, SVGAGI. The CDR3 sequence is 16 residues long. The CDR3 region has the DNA TGTGCCAGCAGACTCGGACAGTTCACAACTAATGAAAAACTGTTTTTT. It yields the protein CASRLGQFTTNEKLFF.

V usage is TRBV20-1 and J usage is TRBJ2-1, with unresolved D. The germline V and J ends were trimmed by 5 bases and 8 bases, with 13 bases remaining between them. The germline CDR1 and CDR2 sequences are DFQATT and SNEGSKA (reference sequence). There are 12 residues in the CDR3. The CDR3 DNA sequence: TGCAGTGCTGTCGAAATGGCATATGAGCAGTTCTTC. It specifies CSAVEMAYEQFF.

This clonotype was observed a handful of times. The CDR3 DNA reads as TGTGCCAGCGCACGAACCCGGAGGGCGGAGCTGTTTTTT. Translated: CASARTRRAELFF. V and J are TRBV6-1 and TRBJ2-2, with a weak D call TRBD2 (6 bases). V gave up 8 bases and J gave up 10 bases, with 17 bases separating them. Germline CDR1 and CDR2: MNHNS and SASEGT. The CDR3 length is 13 residues.

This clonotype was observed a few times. The DNA of the CDR3 is TGTGCCAGTTGGGGACCGCTACTTGAAGCTTTCTTT. It yields the protein CASWGPLLEAFF. The V gene is TRBV19, the J gene TRBJ1-1; D perhaps matches TRBD1 (5 bases). V lost 8 bases, J lost 7 bases, and 14 bases lay in between. Germline lookup yields CDR1 LNHDA and CDR2 SQIVND (reference sequence). The CDR3 covers 12 residues.

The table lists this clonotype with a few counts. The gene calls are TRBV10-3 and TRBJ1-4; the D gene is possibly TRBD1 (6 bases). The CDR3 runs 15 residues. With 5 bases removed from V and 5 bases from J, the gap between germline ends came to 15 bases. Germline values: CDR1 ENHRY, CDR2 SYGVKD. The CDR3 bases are TGTGCCATCAGTCCCGGAGGGACACCAAATGAAAAACTGTTTTTT. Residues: CAISPGGTPNEKLFF.

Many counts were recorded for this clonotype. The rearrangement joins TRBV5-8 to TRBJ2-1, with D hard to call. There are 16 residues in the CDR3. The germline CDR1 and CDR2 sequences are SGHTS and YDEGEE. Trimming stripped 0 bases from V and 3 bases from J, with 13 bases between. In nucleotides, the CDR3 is TGTGCCAGCAGCTTGGGTCTATCGAACTACTACAATGAGCAGTTCTTC. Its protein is CASSLGLSNYYNEQFF.

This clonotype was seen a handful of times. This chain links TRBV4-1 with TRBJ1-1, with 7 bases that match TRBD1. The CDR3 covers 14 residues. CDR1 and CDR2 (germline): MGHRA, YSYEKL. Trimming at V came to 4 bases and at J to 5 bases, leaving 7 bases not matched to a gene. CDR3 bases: TGCGCCAGCAGCCTCCGGACAGGTTGGACTGAAGCTTTCTTT. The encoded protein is CASSLRTGWTEAFF.

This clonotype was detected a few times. CDR3: CASSVAGTTYEQYF. The DNA of the CDR3 is TGTGCCAGCAGCGTAGCGGGTACAACCTACGAGCAGTACTTC. The chain uses TRBV9 and TRBJ2-7; no firm D call. Germline CDR1 SGDLS, CDR2 YYNGEE. V lost 0 bases and J 2 bases, leaving 9 bases between the germline ends. The CDR3 has 14 residues. Full variable domain (outside the CDR3, taken from reference TRBV9 and TRBJ2-7): DSGVTQTPKHLITATGQRVTLRCSPRSGDLSVYWYQQSLDQGLQFLIQYYNGEERAKGNILERFSAQQFPDLHSELNLSSLELGDSALYFCASSVAGTTYEQYFGPGTRLTVT.

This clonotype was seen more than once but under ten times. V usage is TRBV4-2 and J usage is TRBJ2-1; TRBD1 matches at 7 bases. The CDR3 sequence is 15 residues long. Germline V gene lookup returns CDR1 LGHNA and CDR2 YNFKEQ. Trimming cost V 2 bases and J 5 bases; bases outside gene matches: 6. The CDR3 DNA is TGTGCCAGCAGCCAAAGGGGACAGAGCGACAATGAGCAGTTCTTC. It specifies CASSQRGQSDNEQFF.

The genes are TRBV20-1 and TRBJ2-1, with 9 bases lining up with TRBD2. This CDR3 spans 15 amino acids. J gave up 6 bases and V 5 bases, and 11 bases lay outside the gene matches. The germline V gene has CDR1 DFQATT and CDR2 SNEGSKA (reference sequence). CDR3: CSAPPLELAGNEQFF. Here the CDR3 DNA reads TGCAGTGCTCCCCCATTGGAACTAGCGGGCAATGAGCAGTTCTTC.

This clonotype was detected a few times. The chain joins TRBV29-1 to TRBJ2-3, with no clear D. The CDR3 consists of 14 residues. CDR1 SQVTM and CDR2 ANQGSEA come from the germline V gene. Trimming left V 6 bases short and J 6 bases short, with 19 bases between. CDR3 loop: CSVRTQGQRDTQYF. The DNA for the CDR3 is TGCAGCGTCCGAACGCAAGGGCAGAGGGATACGCAGTATTTT.

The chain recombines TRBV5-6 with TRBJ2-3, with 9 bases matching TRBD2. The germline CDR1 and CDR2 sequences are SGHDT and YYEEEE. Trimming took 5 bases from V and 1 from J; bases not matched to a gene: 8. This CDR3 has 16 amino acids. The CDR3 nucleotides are TGTGCCAGCAGTCGAGGTTGGACTAGCGGCACAGATACGCAGTATTTT. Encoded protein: CASSRGWTSGTDTQYF. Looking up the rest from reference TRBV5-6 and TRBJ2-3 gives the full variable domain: DAGVTQSPTHLIKTRGQQVTLRCSPKSGHDTVSWYQQALGQGPQFIFQYYEEEERQRGNFPDRFSGHQFPNYSSELNVNALLLGDSALYLCASSRGWTSGTDTQYFGPGTRLTVL.

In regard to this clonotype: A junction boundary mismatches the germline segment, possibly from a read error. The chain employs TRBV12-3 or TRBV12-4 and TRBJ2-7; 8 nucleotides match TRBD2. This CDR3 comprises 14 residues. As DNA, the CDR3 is TGTGCCAGCAGTGCGGGCCTAGCGGGCTACGAGCAGTCCTTC. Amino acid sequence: CASSAGLAGYEQSF.

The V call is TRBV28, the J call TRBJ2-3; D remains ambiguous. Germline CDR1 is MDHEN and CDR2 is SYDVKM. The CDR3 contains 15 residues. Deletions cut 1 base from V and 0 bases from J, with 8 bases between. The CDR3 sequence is CASSLLARSTDTQYF. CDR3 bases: TGTGCCAGCAGTTTATTGGCTAGGAGCACAGATACGCAGTATTTT.

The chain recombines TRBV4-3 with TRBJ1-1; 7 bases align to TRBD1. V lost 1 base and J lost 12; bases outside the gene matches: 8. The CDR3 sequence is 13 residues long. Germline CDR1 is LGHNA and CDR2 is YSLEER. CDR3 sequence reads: CASSQASGGRTFF. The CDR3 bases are TGCGCCAGCAGCCAAGCGTCAGGGGGTAGGACTTTCTTT.

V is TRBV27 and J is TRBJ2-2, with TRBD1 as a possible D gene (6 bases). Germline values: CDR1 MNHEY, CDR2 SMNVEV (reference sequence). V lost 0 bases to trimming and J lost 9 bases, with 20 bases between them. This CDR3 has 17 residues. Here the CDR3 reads CASSLSDPPGVDRELFF. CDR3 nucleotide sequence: TGTGCCAGCAGTTTATCGGACCCCCCAGGGGTGGATAGGGAGCTGTTTTTT.

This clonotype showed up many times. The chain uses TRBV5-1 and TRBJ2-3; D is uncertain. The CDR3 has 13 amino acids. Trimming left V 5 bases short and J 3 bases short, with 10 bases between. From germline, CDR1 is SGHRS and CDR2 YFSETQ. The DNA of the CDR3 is TGCGCCAGCAGGTTCGGGCGAACAGATACGCAGTATTTT. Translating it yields CASRFGRTDTQYF. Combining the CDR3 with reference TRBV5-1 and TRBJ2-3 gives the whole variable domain KAGVTQTPRYLIKTRGQQVTLSCSPISGHRSVSWYQQTPGQGLQFLFEYFSETQRNKGNFPGRFSGRQFSNSRSEMNVSTLELGDSALYLCASRFGRTDTQYFGPGTRLTVL.

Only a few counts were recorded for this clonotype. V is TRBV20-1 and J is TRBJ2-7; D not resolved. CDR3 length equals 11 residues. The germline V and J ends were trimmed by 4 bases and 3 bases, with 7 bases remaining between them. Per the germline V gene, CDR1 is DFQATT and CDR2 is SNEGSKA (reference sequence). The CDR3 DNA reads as TGCAGTGCTATGGGCAGCTACGAGCAGTACTTC. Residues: CSAMGSYEQYF.

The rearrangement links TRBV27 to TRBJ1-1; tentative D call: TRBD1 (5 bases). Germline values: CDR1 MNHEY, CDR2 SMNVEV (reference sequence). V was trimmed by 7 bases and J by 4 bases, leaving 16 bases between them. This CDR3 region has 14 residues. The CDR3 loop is CASTAGGVSTEAFF. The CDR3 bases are TGTGCCAGCACTGCGGGAGGGGTTAGCACTGAAGCTTTCTTT.